Each of the 17 T cell receptor beta chains below was sequenced from the same sample in a study of Ad26.COV2.S vaccination and SARS-CoV-2 variants. This table comes from immunoSEQ multiplex PCR, and its TCRdb copy is limited to in-frame clones, with some not included. The repertoire has roughly 320,000 clones, around 84% of them found once; the top ten carry roughly 1.9%. Treatment described: roughly 20 received Ad26.COV2.S at low or high dose, single or two shots; 5 received placebo; per-sample allocation not given. Sampling happened 63 days after the first vaccine or placebo injection. Specimen: peripheral blood, collected in a trial of Ad26.COV2.S vaccine versus placebo. The receptors originated from a person aged 18-65 years who received the Ad26.COV2.S COVID-19 vaccine or a placebo.

This clone was observed a single time. V is TRBV20-1 and J is TRBJ1-1, with D perhaps TRBD1 (5 bases). The V gene's germline CDR1 is DFQATT and CDR2 SNEGSKA (reference sequence). Trimming stripped 3 bases from V and 0 bases from J, with 11 bases between. This CDR3 is 14 amino acids long. CDR3 loop: CSASEGTMNTEAFF. The CDR3 coding sequence is TGCAGTGCTAGTGAAGGGACTATGAACACTGAAGCTTTCTTT.

J is TRBJ2-5 and V is TRBV7-9, with D unclear. V lost 2 bases, J lost 4 bases, and 17 bases lay in between. CDR3 length: 16 amino acids. The germline V gene has CDR1 SEHNR and CDR2 FQNEAQ (reference sequence). This CDR3 is CASSLSLPPPLETQYF. DNA for the CDR3: TGTGCCAGCAGCTTAAGTCTCCCTCCACCCCTAGAGACCCAGTACTTC.

The V gene is TRBV4-1, the J gene TRBJ1-5, with TRBD1 matching over 9 bases. The V segment lost 0 bases and the J segment 5 bases; nucleotides outside the gene matches: 14. The CDR3 totals 19 residues. Germline loops: CDR1 MGHRA, CDR2 YSYEKL. This CDR3 is CASSQERRTGEKVDQPQHF. In DNA form, the CDR3 reads TGCGCCAGCAGCCAAGAGAGACGGACAGGGGAAAAAGTAGATCAGCCCCAGCATTTT.

This clone has a single count. The chain uses TRBV7-2 and TRBJ1-1; D is possibly TRBD1 (6 bases). With 2 bases removed from V and 3 bases from J, the gap between germline ends came to 10 bases. This CDR3 is built from 14 residues. Per the germline V gene, CDR1 is SGHTA and CDR2 is FQGNSA. CDR3 sequence (DNA): TGTGCCAGCAGCTTAATTCAGGGGTACACTGAAGCTTTCTTT. This translates into CASSLIQGYTEAFF.

The chain joins TRBV5-6 to TRBJ2-7; D perhaps matches TRBD1 (6 bases). The CDR3 has 16 residues. Germline CDR1 and CDR2: SGHDT and YYEEEE. V lost 2 bases and J lost 1, with 16 bases in between. In nucleotides, the CDR3 is TGTGCCAGCAGCTTCTCCGAGACAGGAATATCCTACGAGCAGTACTTC. Translated: CASSFSETGISYEQYF.

In DNA form, the CDR3 reads TGTGCCAGCAGCTACTCAGGGGGCTCCTACAATGAGCAGTTCTTC. Translating gives CASSYSGGSYNEQFF. The chain employs TRBV7-3 and TRBJ2-1; 7 positions match TRBD1. CDR3 length: 15 residues. Trimming removed 4 bases from V and 0 bases from J; junction bases left unmatched: 3. The germline V gene encodes CDR1 SGHTA and CDR2 FQGTGA.

The chain is built from TRBV5-1 and TRBJ1-6; no clear D. The CDR3 runs to 16 residues. V was cut by 4 bases and J by 0 bases, with 11 bases left in between. Germline values: CDR1 SGHRS, CDR2 YFSETQ. As DNA, the CDR3 is TGCGCCAGCAGCCCTGACGCCAACTCCTATAATTCACCCCTCCACTTT. Translated: CASSPDANSYNSPLHF.

The chain combines TRBV7-6 with TRBJ1-4; the match to TRBD1 covers 7 bases. Trimming took 3 bases from V and 7 from J; bases not matched to a gene: 8. The CDR3 runs 15 residues. Germline V gives CDR1 SGHVS, CDR2 FNYEAQ. CDR3 region: CASSFQGGEGEKLFF. DNA of the CDR3: TGTGCCAGCAGCTTCCAAGGGGGCGAAGGTGAAAAACTGTTTTTT.

The V gene is TRBV28, the J gene TRBJ2-5; 12 bases are a match to TRBD2. Per germline, CDR1 MDHEN and CDR2 SYDVKM. V shed 7 bases and J 5 bases; nucleotides not matched to a gene: 11. The CDR3 is 16 amino acids. CDR3 nucleotides: TGTGCCAGCATCCGGTCTAGCGGGGGGGGTGGTGAGACCCAGTACTTC. Protein: CASIRSSGGGGETQYF. Full variable domain (outside the CDR3, taken from reference TRBV28 and TRBJ2-5): DVKVTQSSRYLVKRTGEKVFLECVQDMDHENMFWYRQDPGLGLRLIYFSYDVKMKEKGDIPEGYSVSREKKERFSLILESASTNQTSMYLCASIRSSGGGGETQYFGPGTRLLVL.

This clone was seen a single time. This chain's CDR3 is CASSLAHSSYNEQFF. The CDR3 bases are TGTGCCAGCAGCTTGGCCCATAGCTCCTACAATGAGCAGTTCTTC. The J gene is TRBJ2-1, the V gene TRBV5-5; D is undetermined. Germline CDR1 and CDR2: SGHKS and YYEKEE (reference sequence). The CDR3 covers 15 residues. V lost 0 bases, J lost 0 bases, and 7 bases lay in between.

The rearrangement links TRBV19 to TRBJ2-3; the D is unclear. Trimming removed 4 bases from V and 6 bases from J, with 11 bases in between. CDR3 length: 13 amino acids. Germline assignment: CDR1 LNHDA and CDR2 SQIVND (reference sequence). DNA of the CDR3: TGTGCCAGTAGTACTATAAAGCCCGATACGCAGTATTTT. Translation gives CASSTIKPDTQYF. Looking up the rest from reference TRBV19 and TRBJ2-3 gives the full variable domain: DGGITQSPKYLFRKEGQNVTLSCEQNLNHDAMYWYRQDPGQGLRLIYYSQIVNDFQKGDIAEGYSVSREKKESFPLTVTSAQKNPTAFYLCASSTIKPDTQYFGPGTRLTVL.

This clone was counted a single time. The chain couples TRBV9 to TRBJ1-2; no clear D gene. Germline V lookup: CDR1 SGDLS, CDR2 YYNGEE. The V and J ends lost 0 bases and 3 bases respectively, with 6 bases between them. This CDR3 is built from 13 residues. The CDR3 protein is CASSVVPHYGYTF. The CDR3 region has the DNA TGTGCCAGCAGCGTAGTTCCCCACTATGGCTACACCTTC. Drawing the rest from reference TRBV9 and TRBJ1-2, the complete variable domain is DSGVTQTPKHLITATGQRVTLRCSPRSGDLSVYWYQQSLDQGLQFLIQYYNGEERAKGNILERFSAQQFPDLHSELNLSSLELGDSALYFCASSVVPHYGYTFGSGTRLTVV.

The V gene is TRBV5-1, the J gene TRBJ2-1, with 12 bases that match TRBD2. Germline assignment: CDR1 SGHRS and CDR2 YFSETQ. V shed 3 bases and J 9 bases; nucleotides not matched to a gene: 7. This CDR3 has 15 amino acids. CDR3 loop: CASSSPSGGAGEQFF. The DNA for the CDR3 is TGCGCCAGCAGCTCCCCTAGCGGGGGGGCAGGTGAGCAGTTCTTC.

This clone was found once. The CDR3 nucleotides are TGTGCCAGCAGCTTAGAGGGGGCGCAGGGGACTGGAAACACCATATATTTT. Encoded protein: CASSLEGAQGTGNTIYF. The chain recombines TRBV7-9 with TRBJ1-3; 7 nucleotides align to TRBD1. This CDR3 is 17 amino acids long. The germline gives CDR1 SEHNR, CDR2 FQNEAQ (reference sequence). J gave up 2 bases and V 1 base, and 8 bases lay outside the gene matches.

The J gene is TRBJ1-5, the V gene TRBV3-1 (or the pseudogene TRBV3-2), with a weak D call TRBD1 (5 bases). Trimming left V 4 bases short and J 5 bases short, with 15 bases between. This CDR3 is built from 15 residues. Germline V gene sequence: CDR1 LGHDT, CDR2 YNNKEL (reference sequence). This CDR3 reads CASSLRLGQDQPQHF. The CDR3 bases are TGTGCCAGCAGCCTACGACTGGGGCAAGATCAGCCCCAGCATTTT.

DNA of the CDR3: TGTGCCAGCAGCCACGGGGGACTAGCGGGGTACAATGAGCAGTTCTTC. Amino acids: CASSHGGLAGYNEQFF. The gene calls are TRBV11-3 and TRBJ2-1; 13 bases line up with TRBD2. The V segment lost 5 bases and the J segment 4 bases; nucleotides outside the gene matches: 5. The V gene's germline CDR1 is SGHNT and CDR2 YENEEA. The CDR3 contains 16 residues.

The V and J genes are TRBV5-6 and TRBJ2-2, with TRBD1 identical over 7 bases. V lost 4 bases and J lost 6; bases outside the gene matches: 12. CDR1 is SGHDT and CDR2 is YYEEEE in the germline V gene. The CDR3 length is 16 residues. CDR3 amino acids: CASSPVDRVVAGELFF. The CDR3 DNA is TGTGCCAGCAGCCCGGTCGACAGGGTGGTGGCCGGGGAGCTGTTTTTT. Combining the CDR3 with reference TRBV5-6 and TRBJ2-2 gives the whole variable domain DAGVTQSPTHLIKTRGQQVTLRCSPKSGHDTVSWYQQALGQGPQFIFQYYEEEERQRGNFPDRFSGHQFPNYSSELNVNALLLGDSALYLCASSPVDRVVAGELFFGEGSRLTVL.